Below are 27 T cell receptor beta chains sequenced from a single sample in a study of response to subunit inactivated influenza vaccine (dated by TCRdb to 2016 to 2019). Library construction relied on RT-PCR. The sequencer listed for this sample is Illumina HiSeq 2500. TCRdb reworked the public reads: Q25 trimming with fastp, MiXCR clone assembly, productive beta chains retained. Here each entry gathers all rows of one CDR3 protein and keeps the most common genes and DNA. The sample has roughly 170,000 distinct CDR3 sequences on record, around 8.8% of them singletons. The top ten constitute about a tenth of the sample. Sequenced material: non-naive T cells sorted from PBMCs, taken on the day of vaccination. The label giving this sample's cell subset or site can be read as: memory T cell fraction. Receptor source: a man between 45 and 60 years old who received an inactivated influenza vaccine. Donor details come from another sample of the same person, matched by shared clones.

This clonotype was observed a few times. The rearrangement links TRBV6-1 to TRBJ1-1, with D uncertain. The CDR3 runs to 14 residues. Germline CDR1 and CDR2: MNHNS and SASEGT. Between the trimmed V and J ends, which lost 6 bases and 0 bases, there was a span of 11 bases. The CDR3 nucleotides are TGTGCCAGCAGACCTGGACGGGTGAACACTGAAGCTTTCTTT. Amino acid sequence: CASRPGRVNTEAFF.

This clonotype was found a few times. The V and J genes are TRBV29-1 and TRBJ2-1, with D hard to call. V dropped 1 base and J dropped 10 bases, with 14 bases sitting between them. Per the germline V gene, CDR1 is SQVTM and CDR2 is ANQGSEA. CDR3 size: 13 residues. CDR3 DNA: TGCAGCGTTGAAGTCCCTAGTAGGTGGGAGCAGTTCTTC. This sequence encodes CSVEVPSRWEQFF.

This chain connects TRBV19 to TRBJ1-6, with TRBD1 matching 7 bases. Germline V lookup: CDR1 LNHDA, CDR2 SQIVND (reference sequence). This CDR3 has 12 amino acids. V was clipped by 4 bases and J by 17 bases; unmatched bases: 8. CDR3: CASSTTGEAFHF. In nucleotides, the CDR3 is TGTGCCAGTAGTACTACAGGGGAAGCTTTCCACTTT.

The chain is built from TRBV5-1 and TRBJ2-7; TRBD1 is a possible D gene (6 bases). Trimming pared 0 bases from V and 2 bases from J, leaving 12 bases between. This CDR3 contains 15 residues. CDR1 is SGHRS, CDR2 YFSETQ, per germline. The CDR3 DNA is TGCGCCAGCAGCTTGGAGACAGGCTGGGCCTACGAGCAGTACTTC. It yields the protein CASSLETGWAYEQYF.

For this clonotype: This may arise from a read error, as a much more abundant clone is one base away. V is TRBV10-3 and J is TRBJ2-3; 8 bases agree with TRBD2. J lost 0 bases, V lost 7 bases, and 6 bases had no gene match. The CDR3 totals 15 residues. The V gene's germline CDR1 is ENHRY and CDR2 SYGVKD. For the CDR3, the DNA is TGTGCCATCAATCCGGGAGGGAATAGCACAGATACGCAGTATTTT. It yields the protein CAINPGGNSTDTQYF.

This clonotype occurred many times. V usage is TRBV19 and J usage is TRBJ2-2; 8 nucleotides align to TRBD2. This CDR3 has 17 residues. Germline assignment: CDR1 LNHDA and CDR2 SQIVND (reference sequence). Germline trimming cut 8 bases from V and 0 bases from J; bases unmatched to any gene: 11. DNA of the CDR3: TGTGCCAGTGCAGGTTGGGGCGGGGGGTCGAACACCGGGGAGCTGTTTTTT. This translates into CASAGWGGGSNTGELFF.

This clonotype was observed a handful of times. The gene calls are TRBV3-1 and TRBJ2-2, with D tentatively TRBD1 or TRBD2 (6 bases each). Trimming took off 1 base at V and 6 bases at J, with 24 bases between the two ends. CDR3 length equals 19 residues. Germline CDR1 LGHDT, CDR2 YNNKEL (reference sequence). The CDR3 sequence: CASSQVGGVAGSRPGELFF. For the CDR3, the DNA is TGTGCCAGCAGCCAAGTGGGGGGCGTTGCGGGATCCCGCCCCGGGGAGCTGTTTTTT.

V is TRBV12-3 or TRBV12-4 and J is TRBJ1-3; D remains ambiguous. There are 14 residues in the CDR3. Trimming cost V 3 bases and J 4 bases, with 10 bases left between them. CDR3 loop: CASSFGYSGNTIYF. Here the CDR3 DNA reads TGTGCCAGCAGTTTTGGGTATTCAGGAAACACCATATATTTT.

This clonotype was found a few times. This sequence joins TRBV6-1 and TRBJ2-7; D might be TRBD1 or TRBD2, each matching 5 bases. V was clipped by 5 bases and J by 0 bases, with 23 bases between them. Looked up from germline, CDR1 is MNHNS and CDR2 is SASEGT. The CDR3 spans 18 residues. CDR3 protein: CASSPPRTPGTASYEQYF. As DNA, the CDR3 is TGTGCCAGCAGTCCCCCGCGTACCCCCGGGACGGCCTCCTACGAGCAGTACTTC.

The V call is TRBV5-8, the J call TRBJ2-3; tentative D call: TRBD1 (6 bases). The CDR3 has 15 residues. The germline V gene encodes CDR1 SGHTS and CDR2 YDEGEE. V dropped 7 bases and J dropped 4 bases, with 19 bases sitting between them. Here the CDR3 reads CASRKTGYTADTQYF. As DNA, the CDR3 is TGTGCCAGCCGGAAGACAGGCTATACGGCAGATACGCAGTATTTT. The variable domain in full, with the rest retrieved from reference TRBV5-8 and TRBJ2-3, is EAGVTQSPTHLIKTRGQQATLRCSPISGHTSVYWYQQALGLGLQFLLWYDEGEERNRGNFPPRFSGRQFPNYSSELNVNALELEDSALYLCASRKTGYTADTQYFGPGTRLTVL.

There are a few counts of this clonotype. This chain connects TRBV9 to TRBJ2-7; 12 nucleotides match TRBD1. Germline V gene data show CDR1 as SGDLS and CDR2 as YYNGEE. The CDR3 loop spans 15 amino acids. V lost 3 bases to trimming and J lost 6 bases; unmatched junction nucleotides: 7. The CDR3 here is CASSASGTGGVEQYF. The CDR3 DNA sequence: TGTGCCAGCAGCGCGTCCGGGACAGGGGGCGTCGAGCAGTACTTC. The variable domain in full, completed from reference TRBV9 and TRBJ2-7, reads DSGVTQTPKHLITATGQRVTLRCSPRSGDLSVYWYQQSLDQGLQFLIQYYNGEERAKGNILERFSAQQFPDLHSELNLSSLELGDSALYFCASSASGTGGVEQYFGPGTRLTVT.

This clonotype was counted only a few times. The J gene is TRBJ2-3, the V gene TRBV5-1; D gene unclear. Germline assignment: CDR1 SGHRS and CDR2 YFSETQ. The CDR3 covers 15 residues. V lost 2 bases and J lost 4, with 14 bases in between. The CDR3 protein is CASSFSTPGADTQYF. In nucleotides, the CDR3 is TGCGCCAGCAGCTTCAGTACTCCGGGCGCAGATACGCAGTATTTT.

The chain employs TRBV6-2 or TRBV6-3 and TRBJ1-5; D may be TRBD1 (6 bases). Between the trimmed V and J ends, which lost 4 bases and 2 bases, there was a span of 9 bases. The CDR3 length is 14 residues. Germline assignment: CDR1 MNHEY and CDR2 SVGEGT. This chain's CDR3 is CASSWEGGNQPQHF. The DNA of the CDR3 is TGTGCCAGCAGTTGGGAGGGGGGCAATCAGCCCCAGCATTTT.

The chain uses TRBV4-2 and TRBJ2-3, with 8 bases that match TRBD2. The J segment lost 2 bases and the V segment lost 2 bases, leaving 6 bases of the junction unmatched. CDR1 and CDR2 from the germline V gene are LGHNA and YNFKEQ. The CDR3 has 16 amino acids. The CDR3 nucleotides are TGTGCCAGCAGCCAATCGGGCGGGGGGCACACAGATACGCAGTATTTT. Its translation: CASSQSGGGHTDTQYF.

There are a few counts of this clonotype. This chain uses TRBV6-1 with TRBJ2-3; possible D gene TRBD1, 8 bases. Trimming pared 5 bases from V and 4 bases from J, leaving 19 bases between. The CDR3 is 16 amino acids. The germline V gene has CDR1 MNHNS and CDR2 SASEGT. CDR3: CASSRHRGTTPDTQYF. DNA for the CDR3: TGTGCCAGCAGTCGACACAGGGGGACTACCCCAGATACGCAGTATTTT.

This clonotype was detected ten times or more. CDR3 sequence reads: CACDPPGQGTDTQYF. CDR3 bases: TGTGCCTGCGACCCCCCGGGACAGGGCACAGATACGCAGTATTTT. The chain is built from TRBV30 and TRBJ2-3, with TRBD1 matching over 8 bases. CDR1 GTSNPN and CDR2 SVGIG come from the germline V gene (reference sequence). V was pared by 6 bases and J by 1 base, with 9 bases of the junction left unmatched. There are 15 residues in the CDR3.

This clonotype has only a few counts. V usage is TRBV7-8 and J usage is TRBJ2-2; D not resolved. CDR1 and CDR2 (germline): SGHVS, FQNEAQ. The CDR3 length is 16 residues. Trimming stripped 1 base from V and 0 bases from J, with 9 bases between. The CDR3 nucleotides read TGTGCCAGCAGCTTAGGGGCTGGGACGAACACCGGGGAGCTGTTTTTT. Protein product: CASSLGAGTNTGELFF.

There are many counts of this clonotype. The CDR3 protein is CASSQRPAGTNTGELFF. DNA of the CDR3: TGCGCCAGCAGCCAACGGCCGGCGGGGACGAACACCGGGGAGCTGTTTTTT. This chain uses TRBV4-3 with TRBJ2-2; tentatively, D is TRBD2 (6 bases). The germline gives CDR1 LGHNA, CDR2 YSLEER. V lost 2 bases and J 0 bases, leaving 13 bases between the germline ends. CDR3 length equals 17 residues.

Sample share makes this clonotype medium-sized (0.01 to 0.1%). This chain joins TRBV3-1 and TRBJ2-3, with 7 bases that match TRBD2. This CDR3 is 15 amino acids long. Trimming took 6 bases from V and 5 from J; bases not matched to a gene: 11. Germline V gene data show CDR1 as LGHDT and CDR2 as YNNKEL (reference sequence). The CDR3 protein is CASSSSGAAGDTQYF. DNA of the CDR3: TGTGCCAGCAGTTCAAGCGGGGCGGCGGGAGATACGCAGTATTTT.

The genes are TRBV4-2 and TRBJ2-5, with 7 bases fitting TRBD2. The CDR3 covers 15 residues. The junction had 5 bases not matched to a gene; V was cut back by 0 bases and J by 4 bases. Germline V CDR1 and CDR2: LGHNA, YNFKEQ. The CDR3 region has the DNA TGTGCCAGCAGCCAAGATGGCACTAGCGTAGAGACCCAGTACTTC. Its translation is CASSQDGTSVETQYF.

This chain connects TRBV4-2 to TRBJ2-6, with unresolved D. Per germline, CDR1 LGHNA and CDR2 YNFKEQ. The CDR3 loop spans 16 amino acids. V was cut by 1 base and J by 0 bases, with 7 bases left in between. The CDR3 DNA reads TGTGCCAGCAGCCAAGTGATTTTCTCTGGGGCCAACGTCCTGACTTTC. Translation: CASSQVIFSGANVLTF.

This clonotype has ten or more counts. The chain links TRBV6-5 to TRBJ2-1; D is uncertain. Deletions cut 2 bases from V and 4 bases from J, with 3 bases between. CDR1 and CDR2 from the germline V gene are MNHEY and SVGAGI. This CDR3 has 12 amino acids. This chain's CDR3 is CASSYGYNEQFF. DNA of the CDR3: TGTGCCAGCAGTTACGGGTACAATGAGCAGTTCTTC.

The chain combines TRBV4-2 with TRBJ2-3; 13 nucleotides align to TRBD2. The CDR3 is 16 residues long. The germline gives CDR1 LGHNA, CDR2 YNFKEQ. V lost 4 bases to trimming and J lost 2 bases; unmatched junction nucleotides: 3. This CDR3 is CASSLTSGGATDTQYF. For the CDR3, the DNA is TGTGCCAGCAGCCTAACTAGCGGGGGGGCCACAGATACGCAGTATTTT.

This clonotype occurred many times. The chain uses TRBV18 and TRBJ1-2; D might be TRBD1 (6 bases). The CDR3 length is 16 residues. Trimming shortened V by 3 bases and J by 8 bases, and 22 bases separated the two germline ends. Germline CDR1 reads KGHSH; CDR2 reads LQKENI. This CDR3 reads CASSPPGTQLIGGYTF. CDR3 DNA: TGTGCCAGCTCACCCCCCGGGACACAACTGATAGGGGGCTACACCTTC.

The rearrangement uses TRBV20-1 and TRBJ2-7; no definite D call. V was shortened by 6 bases and J by 2 bases, with 23 bases between the two germline ends. The CDR3 has 16 residues. Germline CDR1 is DFQATT and CDR2 is SNEGSKA (reference sequence). This CDR3 reads CSARPPALSTPYEQYF. In DNA form, the CDR3 reads TGCAGTGCGAGACCCCCCGCTTTGTCCACTCCCTACGAGCAGTACTTC.

This clonotype was recorded many times. The rearrangement joins TRBV2 to TRBJ2-3; D not resolved. Germline V gene sequence: CDR1 SNHLY, CDR2 FYNNEI. V was pared by 5 bases and J by 4 bases, with 13 bases between. The CDR3 sequence is 14 residues long. The DNA for the CDR3 is TGTGCCAGCAGTTCCCGGGCCAGCGCAGATACGCAGTATTTT. It codes for CASSSRASADTQYF.

The chain is built from TRBV27 and TRBJ2-1; 14 bases line up with TRBD2. This CDR3 comprises 16 residues. Trimming at V came to 6 bases and at J to 9 bases, leaving 10 bases not matched to a gene. Germline CDR1 and CDR2: MNHEY and SMNVEV (reference sequence). CDR3 amino acids: CASSQTSGRGGCEQFF. The CDR3 DNA reads TGTGCCAGCAGCCAGACTAGCGGGAGGGGGGGCTGTGAGCAGTTCTTC.